The next 26 T cell receptor beta chains were all read from a single sample in a study of T cells in Graves' hyperthyroidism and ophthalmopathy (dated by TCRdb to the late 2010s). Library preparation used multiplex PCR. Instrument on record: Illumina HiSeq 2000. TCR beta CDR3 regions were amplified from RNA transcripts. The TCR CDR3 was subjected to a first round of RT-PCR using the HTBI primer set and the Qiagen OneStep RT-PCR kit. TCRdb took the public reads, trimmed them with fastp at Q25, ran MiXCR for clone calling and kept in-frame beta chains. Under each unique CDR3 protein, matching rows form one entry showing the most common genes and DNA. In this sample the table shows more than 300,000 distinct CDR3 sequences, around 14% of which occur a single time. Clones ranked in the top ten supply about 11% of the sample. Sequencing used blood. The origin of the receptors is an older woman with Graves' hyperthyroidism.

The CDR3 here is CASSIKQGTHGPQHF. Written as DNA, the CDR3 is TGTGCCAGTAGTATAAAACAGGGGACCCACGGGCCCCAGCATTTT. The V call is TRBV19, the J call TRBJ1-5, with 7 bases matching TRBD1. This CDR3 contains 15 residues. Looked up from germline, CDR1 is LNHDA and CDR2 is SQIVND (reference sequence). Trimming took 2 bases from V and 9 from J; bases not matched to a gene: 10.

This clonotype appeared a few times. The gene calls are TRBV9 and TRBJ2-5; the D is unclear. The CDR3 is made up of 14 amino acids. Germline CDR1 is SGDLS and CDR2 is YYNGEE. Trimming took off 0 bases at V and 2 bases at J, with 8 bases between the two ends. CDR3 sequence: CASSVVGSQETQYF. The CDR3 bases are TGTGCCAGCAGCGTAGTAGGCAGTCAAGAGACCCAGTACTTC.

The genes are TRBV18 and TRBJ2-2; 8 bases line up with TRBD2. The germline V gene has CDR1 KGHSH and CDR2 LQKENI. This CDR3 spans 17 amino acids. V shed 3 bases, J shed 0 bases, and the junction held 6 bases outside the gene matches. This chain's CDR3 is CASSPSSAGANTGELFF. CDR3 bases: TGTGCCAGCTCACCCTCCTCAGCGGGGGCGAACACCGGGGAGCTGTTTTTT.

This clonotype appeared many times. V usage is TRBV2 and J usage is TRBJ2-7, with D unresolved. CDR3 length: 15 amino acids. Trimming pared 2 bases from V and 2 bases from J, leaving 13 bases between. Germline V lookup: CDR1 SNHLY, CDR2 FYNNEI. The CDR3 spells CASSEFTGPTYEQYF. The CDR3 coding sequence is TGTGCCAGCAGTGAATTTACCGGGCCTACCTACGAGCAGTACTTC.

This clonotype was seen at least ten times. The chain couples TRBV11-2 to TRBJ1-2; no firm D call. The CDR3 totals 12 residues. With 5 bases removed from V and 5 bases from J, the gap between germline ends came to 9 bases. CDR1 and CDR2 (germline): SGHAT, FQNNGV. The CDR3 region is CASSAYEYGYTF. CDR3 in DNA: TGTGCCAGCAGCGCGTACGAGTATGGCTACACCTTC.

This clonotype was detected only a few times. The chain has TRBV7-9 and TRBJ1-2; TRBD1 aligns across 10 bases. CDR3 size: 13 residues. Germline trimming cut 4 bases from V and 8 bases from J; bases unmatched to any gene: 4. Per germline, CDR1 SEHNR and CDR2 FQNEAQ (reference sequence). The CDR3 nucleotides are TGTGCCAGCAGCTCGGGACAGGGGCTCGGCTACACCTTC. The encoded protein is CASSSGQGLGYTF.

This clonotype came up many times. The chain links TRBV4-1 to TRBJ1-1, with D uncertain. This CDR3 contains 15 residues. V lost 2 bases and J 4 bases, leaving 14 bases between the germline ends. The V gene's germline CDR1 is MGHRA and CDR2 YSYEKL. The DNA of the CDR3 is TGCGCCAGCAGCCAAATCCTCACCCGGACCACTGAAGCTTTCTTT. Amino acid sequence: CASSQILTRTTEAFF.

This clonotype appeared a few times. The chain couples TRBV14 to TRBJ2-7, with 10 positions matching TRBD1. The CDR3 has 15 residues. CDR1 is SGHDN, CDR2 FVKESK, per germline. Trimming at V came to 4 bases and at J to 3 bases, leaving 6 bases not matched to a gene. For the CDR3, the DNA is TGTGCCAGCAGCCCACACGGGACAGGGGACTACGAGCAGTACTTC. It codes for CASSPHGTGDYEQYF.

This clonotype has a count of ten or more. The chain recombines TRBV6-1 with TRBJ2-5; D not certain. CDR3 length: 13 amino acids. Germline CDR1 is MNHNS and CDR2 is SASEGT. Trimming cost V 1 base and J 1 base, with 4 bases left between them. CDR3 region: CASSEDLQETQYF. The CDR3 bases are TGTGCCAGCAGTGAAGATCTCCAAGAGACCCAGTACTTC.

The chain employs TRBV5-1 and TRBJ1-1, with a possible D match to TRBD1 (6 bases). V lost 2 bases to trimming and J lost 4 bases, with 12 bases between them. This CDR3 contains 14 residues. Looked up from germline, CDR1 is SGHRS and CDR2 is YFSETQ. CDR3: CASSLSGAITEAFF. The CDR3 DNA is TGCGCCAGCAGCTTATCGGGGGCGATCACTGAAGCTTTCTTT.

The chain is built from TRBV18 and TRBJ2-4; possible D gene TRBD1, 7 bases. Trimming pared 6 bases from V and 0 bases from J, leaving 18 bases between. The CDR3 extends over 17 amino acids. Per germline, CDR1 KGHSH and CDR2 LQKENI. CDR3 nucleotides: TGTGCCAGCTCCAGTGGAGGGACAGAGCTAGCCAAAAACATTCAGTACTTC. As protein: CASSSGGTELAKNIQYF.

This clonotype occurred many times. This chain links TRBV28 with TRBJ1-2; D uncertain. CDR3 length equals 12 residues. The V gene's germline CDR1 is MDHEN and CDR2 SYDVKM. Trimming pared 3 bases from V and 4 bases from J, leaving 6 bases between. The CDR3 DNA follows: TGTGCCAGCAGTTTGGTGACCTATGGCTACACCTTC. Translating it yields CASSLVTYGYTF.

This clonotype was seen repeatedly, ten times or more. The chain has TRBV12-3 or TRBV12-4 and TRBJ1-1, with 7 positions matching TRBD1. V was pared by 6 bases and J by 3 bases, with 4 bases of the junction left unmatched. This CDR3 is 13 amino acids long. This CDR3 is CASSTTGDTEAFF. The CDR3 DNA is TGTGCCAGCAGCACTACAGGGGACACTGAAGCTTTCTTT.

This clonotype is a singleton in its sample. A much larger clone differs from this one at a single base, so this may be a read error. The chain couples TRBV12-3 or TRBV12-4 to TRBJ1-3, with D unclear. The CDR3 totals 12 residues. CDR3 loop: CAGSSRGNTIYF. In DNA form, the CDR3 reads TGTGCCGGCAGTTCTAGAGGAAACACCATATATTTT.

This clonotype was seen only a few times. J is TRBJ2-1 and V is TRBV20-1, with TRBD2 matching over 10 bases. With V trimmed by 6 bases and J by 2 bases, 16 bases remained unmatched. The CDR3 is made up of 18 amino acids. Germline values: CDR1 DFQATT, CDR2 SNEGSKA (reference sequence). CDR3 DNA sequence: TGCAGTGCAACTAGCGGGAAGTGGGGCGGGAGTACCTACAATGAGCAGTTCTTC. The encoded protein is CSATSGKWGGSTYNEQFF.

A note on this clonotype: Being one base from a much bigger clone, this may be a read error. It is likely a read error, because the conserved phenylalanine at the end of the CDR3 is missing. The chain uses TRBV12-3 or TRBV12-4 and TRBJ1-3; no clear D gene. The CDR3 loop spans 15 amino acids. The V gene lost 2 bases and the J gene lost 1 base, with 9 bases spanning the gap. Here the CDR3 reads CASSLSAASGNTIYS. The CDR3 nucleotides are TGTGCCAGCAGTTTATCCGCGGCGTCTGGAAACACCATATATTCT.

The rearrangement uses TRBV5-5 and TRBJ1-5; 7 bases agree with TRBD1. Losses at the gene ends were 4 bases for V and 4 bases for J; bases not matched to a gene: 11. This CDR3 comprises 16 residues. Germline CDR1 SGHKS, CDR2 YYEKEE (reference sequence). The CDR3 reads CASSLSVHRGNQPQHF. CDR3 nucleotide sequence: TGTGCCAGCAGCCTGTCGGTGCACAGGGGTAATCAGCCCCAGCATTTT.

This clonotype was recorded only once. The chain employs TRBV6-2 or TRBV6-3 and TRBJ2-1, with 7 bases fitting TRBD2. V was pared by 5 bases and J by 6 bases, with 7 bases of the junction left unmatched. Germline assignment: CDR1 MNHEY and CDR2 SVGEGT. CDR3 length equals 14 residues. The CDR3 sequence is CASSLWEGRNEQFF. CDR3 DNA: TGTGCCAGCAGTCTTTGGGAGGGCCGCAATGAGCAGTTCTTC.

The J gene is TRBJ1-2, the V gene TRBV6-2 or TRBV6-3, with TRBD1 matching 11 bases. Germline V gives CDR1 MNHEY, CDR2 SVGEGT. CDR3 length: 16 amino acids. Trimming removed 6 bases from V and 1 base from J; junction bases left unmatched: 7. The chain's CDR3 is CASSPRTGGHNYGYTF. The CDR3 DNA reads as TGTGCCAGCAGCCCAAGGACAGGGGGCCATAACTATGGCTACACCTTC.

This clonotype has a count of ten or more. The V gene is TRBV7-8, the J gene TRBJ2-3; 7 bases line up with TRBD2. The length of the CDR3 is 17 residues. The J segment lost 2 bases and the V segment lost 1 base, leaving 9 bases of the junction unmatched. CDR1 and CDR2 from the germline V gene are SGHVS and FQNEAQ. CDR3 DNA sequence: TGTGCCAGCAGCTTAGTGGGAGGACTAGTAAACACAGATACGCAGTATTTT. Protein sequence: CASSLVGGLVNTDTQYF.

In this sample, this clonotype turned up many times. The chain employs TRBV5-1 and TRBJ2-7; D possibly corresponds to TRBD1 (6 bases). Looked up from germline, CDR1 is SGHRS and CDR2 is YFSETQ. This CDR3 has 14 amino acids. The ends were cut back, 4 bases at V and 5 bases at J, with 16 bases in the middle. DNA for the CDR3: TGCGCCAGCAGCCCTGAGACAGGCGGTGACGAGCAGTACTTC. It yields the protein CASSPETGGDEQYF.

In this sample, this clonotype turned up a few times. This sequence joins TRBV20-1 and TRBJ1-2, with D maybe TRBD1 (6 bases). Germline loops: CDR1 DFQATT, CDR2 SNEGSKA (reference sequence). The CDR3 is 15 residues long. Trimming took off 5 bases at V and 4 bases at J, with 20 bases between the two ends. The CDR3: CSARGSRGSFYGYTF. The CDR3 nucleotides are TGCAGTGCTCGAGGGTCAAGGGGGAGTTTCTATGGCTACACCTTC.

This clonotype was recorded a few times. CDR3 amino acids: CSVEGQFTEAFF. The CDR3 coding sequence is TGCAGCGTTGAAGGACAGTTCACTGAAGCTTTCTTT. The V and J genes are TRBV29-1 and TRBJ1-1, with D possibly matching TRBD1 (5 bases). Trimming took 1 base from V and 4 from J, leaving 7 bases between them. This CDR3 comprises 12 residues. Germline-derived CDR1 and CDR2 are SQVTM and ANQGSEA.

This clonotype has a count of ten or more. The gene calls are TRBV7-8 and TRBJ2-1; 10 nucleotides match TRBD2. The CDR3 spans 16 residues. V dropped 4 bases and J dropped 4; count of bases not matched to a gene: 7. Germline lookup yields CDR1 SGHVS and CDR2 FQNEAQ. The CDR3 loop is CASSSAGTSEYNEQFF. The CDR3 nucleotides are TGTGCCAGCAGCTCGGCCGGGACTAGCGAGTACAATGAGCAGTTCTTC.

Many counts were recorded for this clonotype. The genes are TRBV28 and TRBJ1-2; D is perhaps TRBD1 (6 bases). Germline CDR1 reads MDHEN; CDR2 reads SYDVKM. The CDR3 has 15 amino acids. Trimming stripped 6 bases from V and 4 bases from J, with 18 bases between. This CDR3 reads CASSQGRDTFYGYTF. In DNA form, the CDR3 reads TGTGCCAGCAGCCAGGGTAGGGACACCTTCTATGGCTACACCTTC.

This clonotype showed up just a few times. This chain uses TRBV6-1 with TRBJ2-7; perhaps D is TRBD1 or TRBD2 (5 bases each). Per germline, CDR1 MNHNS and CDR2 SASEGT. Trimming cost V 8 bases and J 7 bases, with 15 bases left between them. The CDR3 is 12 amino acids. DNA of the CDR3: TGTGCCAGCCGGGACGGACGGGGAGAGCAGTACTTC. Translation gives CASRDGRGEQYF.